Following are 15 T cell receptor beta chains from one sample sequenced in a study of blood T cell repertoires in COVID-19. The assay was immunoSEQ multiplex PCR, and TCRdb's table has in-frame clones only and misses some. Altogether more than 250,000 clones are present, approximately 82% being singletons, with the ten largest covering about 1.2%. The sequencing input was peripheral blood. The receptors originated from a woman in her fifties or sixties with acute or convalescent COVID-19.

This clone came up a few times. This rearrangement joins TRBV19 to TRBJ2-7; the D gene is possibly TRBD1 (6 bases). Trimming removed 4 bases from V and 2 bases from J, with 9 bases in between. Germline CDR1 LNHDA, CDR2 SQIVND (reference sequence). The CDR3 covers 13 residues. DNA for the CDR3: TGTGCCAGTAGTACGCGACAGGCCTACGAGCAGTACTTC. Translation: CASSTRQAYEQYF.

The CDR3 nucleotides read TGTGCCAGCAGTGAAACAGGGATTGAAGCTTTCTTT. Amino acid sequence: CASSETGIEAFF. V gene TRBV2 combines with J gene TRBJ1-1; the D gene is possibly TRBD1 (6 bases). Per the germline V gene, CDR1 is SNHLY and CDR2 is FYNNEI. Trimming pared 2 bases from V and 7 bases from J, leaving 8 bases between. The CDR3 has 12 amino acids.

The gene calls are TRBV3-1 (or the pseudogene TRBV3-2) and TRBJ1-3, with 7 bases that match TRBD1. This CDR3 contains 18 residues. Per germline, CDR1 LGHDT and CDR2 YNNKEL (reference sequence). V lost 2 bases and J lost 0; bases outside the gene matches: 10. CDR3 sequence reads: CASSQRPGQLSSGNTIYF. The DNA for the CDR3 is TGTGCCAGCAGCCAAAGGCCGGGACAGCTGTCCTCTGGAAACACCATATATTTT.

This clone was counted at least ten times. The gene calls are TRBV4-2 and TRBJ2-5; 9 bases align to TRBD2. The length of the CDR3 is 15 residues. V was clipped by 1 base and J by 0 bases; unmatched bases: 0. Germline V CDR1 and CDR2: LGHNA, YNFKEQ. The CDR3 sequence is CASSQVAGDQETQYF. The CDR3, as DNA: TGTGCCAGCAGCCAAGTAGCGGGGGACCAAGAGACCCAGTACTTC.

This chain links TRBV7-9 with TRBJ2-2, with 10 bases aligning to TRBD1. The CDR3 is 17 residues long. Germline V lookup: CDR1 SEHNR, CDR2 FQNEAQ (reference sequence). Trimming took 5 bases from V and 5 from J; bases not matched to a gene: 11. The CDR3, as DNA: TGTGCCAGCAGCGCGGCTAAGGGGACAGGGGTAACCGGGGAGCTGTTTTTT. As protein: CASSAAKGTGVTGELFF.

J is TRBJ2-3 and V is TRBV7-9, with TRBD2 matching 12 bases. The V gene end was trimmed by 5 bases and the J gene end by 2 bases; junction bases not matched to a gene: 11. The CDR3 covers 18 residues. The germline V gene encodes CDR1 SEHNR and CDR2 FQNEAQ (reference sequence). CDR3 residues: CASSEAVLAGGPTDTQYF. The CDR3, as DNA: TGTGCCAGCAGCGAAGCCGTACTAGCGGGAGGACCCACAGATACGCAGTATTTT.

The J gene is TRBJ2-7, the V gene TRBV30, with D possibly matching TRBD2 (5 bases). V was shortened by 5 bases and J by 4 bases, with 21 bases between the two germline ends. Per the germline V gene, CDR1 is GTSNPN and CDR2 is SVGIG (reference sequence). This CDR3 region has 15 residues. The CDR3, as DNA: TGTGCCTGGTCCCCAGTGAGTAGGGAGAAATACGAGCAGTACTTC. It is translated as CAWSPVSREKYEQYF. Combining the CDR3 with reference TRBV30 and TRBJ2-7 gives the whole variable domain SQTIHQWPATLVQPVGSPLSLECTVEGTSNPNLYWYRQAAGRGLQLLFYSVGIGQISSEVPQNLSASRPQDRQFILSSKKLLLSDSGFYLCAWSPVSREKYEQYFGPGTRLTVT.

The chain joins TRBV7-9 to TRBJ1-4, with 7 bases fitting TRBD1. Germline CDR1 SEHNR, CDR2 FQNEAQ (reference sequence). The CDR3 totals 14 residues. Losses at the gene ends were 2 bases for V and 6 bases for J; bases not matched to a gene: 3. The CDR3 reads CASSLNRGDEKLFF. CDR3 DNA: TGTGCCAGCAGCTTAAACAGGGGTGATGAAAAACTGTTTTTT.

This chain uses TRBV30 with TRBJ2-3; TRBD1 is a possible D gene (5 bases). The ends were cut back, 5 bases at V and 0 bases at J, with 9 bases in the middle. Germline V gene data show CDR1 as GTSNPN and CDR2 as SVGIG (reference sequence). The CDR3 has 13 amino acids. For the CDR3, the DNA is TGTGCCTGGCGGACAACTAGCACAGATACGCAGTATTTT. It yields the protein CAWRTTSTDTQYF. The full variable domain, with the rest looked up from reference TRBV30 and TRBJ2-3, is SQTIHQWPATLVQPVGSPLSLECTVEGTSNPNLYWYRQAAGRGLQLLFYSVGIGQISSEVPQNLSASRPQDRQFILSSKKLLLSDSGFYLCAWRTTSTDTQYFGPGTRLTVL.

This chain joins TRBV7-9 and TRBJ1-1; TRBD1 might be the D (6 bases). V lost 1 base and J lost 1, with 10 bases in between. Per germline, CDR1 SEHNR and CDR2 FQNEAQ (reference sequence). CDR3 length equals 15 residues. CDR3 loop: CASSLGDTENTEAFF. DNA for the CDR3: TGTGCCAGCAGCTTAGGGGACACGGAGAACACTGAAGCTTTCTTT.

The chain couples TRBV6-5 to TRBJ2-7; D may be TRBD1 (5 bases). V was cut by 6 bases and J by 6 bases, with 15 bases left in between. Germline CDR1 reads MNHEY; CDR2 reads SVGAGI. The CDR3 totals 13 residues. The DNA of the CDR3 is TGTGCCAGCAGCGAGTCTTGGACAACCGAGCAGTACGTC. Amino acids: CASSESWTTEQYV.

The rearrangement links TRBV6-2 or TRBV6-3 to TRBJ2-5; 7 bases map to TRBD1. The CDR3 runs to 15 residues. J gave up 1 base and V 5 bases, and 7 bases lay outside the gene matches. The germline gives CDR1 MNHEY, CDR2 SVGEGT. CDR3: CASSQSWDSQETQYF. In DNA, the CDR3 is TGTGCCAGCAGTCAGTCCTGGGACAGCCAAGAGACCCAGTACTTC.

This chain links TRBV6-4 with TRBJ2-7; weak D call: TRBD1 (6 bases). The CDR3 runs to 14 residues. Per germline, CDR1 MRHNA and CDR2 SNTAGT. Trimming took off 2 bases at V and 4 bases at J, with 12 bases between the two ends. Here the CDR3 DNA reads TGTGCCAGCAGTGACCCGGACAGAATTTACGAGCAGTACTTC. Translated: CASSDPDRIYEQYF.

This chain connects TRBV14 to TRBJ1-1, with D hard to call. Per germline, CDR1 SGHDN and CDR2 FVKESK. The CDR3 contains 14 residues. V lost 1 base, J lost 5 bases, and 11 bases lay in between. CDR3 region: CASSQVYEETEAFF. CDR3 bases: TGTGCCAGCAGCCAAGTCTATGAGGAAACTGAAGCTTTCTTT.

This rearrangement joins TRBV2 to TRBJ1-6, with TRBD1 identical over 7 bases. V was pared by 10 bases and J by 6 bases, with 3 bases of the junction left unmatched. CDR1 is SNHLY, CDR2 FYNNEI, per germline. There are 12 residues in the CDR3. DNA of the CDR3: TGTGCCACGCGGGACAGTAATTCACCCCTCCACTTT. Amino acid sequence: CATRDSNSPLHF.